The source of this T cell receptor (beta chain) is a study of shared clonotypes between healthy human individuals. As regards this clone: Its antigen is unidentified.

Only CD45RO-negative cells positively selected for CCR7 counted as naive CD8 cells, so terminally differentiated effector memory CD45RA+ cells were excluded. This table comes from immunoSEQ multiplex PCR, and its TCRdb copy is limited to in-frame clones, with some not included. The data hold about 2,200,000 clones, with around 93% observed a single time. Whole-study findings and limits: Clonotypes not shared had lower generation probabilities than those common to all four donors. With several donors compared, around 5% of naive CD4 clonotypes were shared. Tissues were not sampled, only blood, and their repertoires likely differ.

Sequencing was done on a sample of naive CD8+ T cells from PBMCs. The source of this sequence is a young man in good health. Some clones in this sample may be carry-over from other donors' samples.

The DNA of the CDR3 is TGTGCCAGCAGTCCTGCTCGGGGCAGCTTCTATGGCTACACCTTC. Encoded protein: CASSPARGSFYGYTF. The rearrangement links TRBV27 to TRBJ1-2, with D possibly being TRBD1 (5 bases). CDR1 is MNHEY, CDR2 SMNVEV, per germline (reference sequence). The CDR3 extends over 15 amino acids. V lost 5 bases to trimming and J lost 4 bases, with 17 bases between them.